Listed below are T cell receptor beta chains from one sample, sequenced in a study of cytomegalovirus exposure and HLA in healthy donors. Clones were read by immunoSEQ multiplex PCR, and TCRdb kept only the in-frame ones, dropping some. The sample records some 230,000 clones, 75% to 95% being singletons. Sequenced material: PBMCs. These receptors all come from a young woman in good health and CMV-seronegative. Each CDR3 is given with its conserved first and last residue. A D gene is named only where the DNA matches it firmly. Size is stated for part of the rows, as once, few or many counts, or as a class when the clone is expanded.

>TRBV14|TRBJ2-1|NA|NA
TGTGCCAGCAGCCTAAAGGGGGTCGGGATCGGTGAGCAGTTCTTC
CASSLKGVGIGEQFF
>TRBV5-1|TRBJ1-2|few|NA
TGCGCCAGCAGCTTGGACGGGGGCTACACCTTC
CASSLDGGYTF
>TRBV7-9|TRBJ1-2|NA|NA
TGTGCCAGCAGCTTAGGGACAGCATTCTATGGCTACACCTTC
CASSLGTAFYGYTF
>TRBV19|TRBJ1-2|NA|NA
TGTGCCAGTTACGGGTCCTTTAACTATGGCTACACCTTC
CASYGSFNYGYTF
>TRBV20-1|TRBJ1-1|NA|NA
TGCAGTGCCACACCAACCGGGGAAGCTTTCTTT
CSATPTGEAFF
>TRBV30|TRBJ1-5|NA|NA
TGTGCCTGGAGTGTACCAAGGACGGGAAATCTTCAGCCCCAGCATTTT
CAWSVPRTGNLQPQHF
>TRBV7-7|TRBJ2-2|once|NA
TGTGCCAGCAGCTTTGACACCCCCATGAACACCGGGGAGCTGTTTTTT
CASSFDTPMNTGELFF
>TRBV18|TRBJ2-7|NA|NA
TGTGCCAGCTCTCTTTTCTCCTACGAGCAGTACTTC
CASSLFSYEQYF
>TRBV27|TRBJ1-1|NA|NA
TGTGCCAGCAGTTTAAATCAGAACGAAGCTTTCTTT
CASSLNQNEAFF
>TRBV9|TRBJ1-1|NA|NA
TGTGCCAGCAGCGTAGTGATGGGGGCCGGCGAAGCTTTCTTT
CASSVVMGAGEAFF
>TRBV15|TRBJ2-7|once|NA
TGTGCCACCAGCAGCGTAGCTTTGGTATACGAGCAGTACTTC
CATSSVALVYEQYF
>TRBV19|TRBJ2-5|NA|TRBD2
TGTGCCAGTAGTACCGGACTAGCGGGAGGAGGAGAGACCCAGTACTTC
CASSTGLAGGGETQYF
>TRBV2|TRBJ1-1|once|NA
TGTGCCAGCAGTTTGACTATCTGGGGTATGTATTTGAACACTGAAGCTTTCTTT
CASSLTIWGMYLNTEAFF
>TRBV29-1|TRBJ2-5|NA|NA
TGCAGCGTCGGACCTACAGGTCAAGAGACCCAGTACTTC
CSVGPTGQETQYF
>TRBV25-1|TRBJ2-1|NA|TRBD2
TGTGCCAGCAGTCGGAGCGGGAGAGTGTATGAGCAGTTCTTC
CASSRSGRVYEQFF
>TRBV19|TRBJ2-5|NA|NA
TGTGCCAGTAGTATAGGCGGTCAGTACCAAGAGACCCAGTACTTC
CASSIGGQYQETQYF
>TRBV6-1|TRBJ2-7|NA|NA
TGTGCCAGCAGTGAAGGGGCTGCTCGCTCCTACGAGCAGTACTTC
CASSEGAARSYEQYF
>TRBV28|TRBJ2-2|NA|NA
TGTGCCAGCAACGAGGGCACCGGGGAGCTGTTTTTT
CASNEGTGELFF
>TRBV30|TRBJ1-2|NA|TRBD1
TGTGCCTGGAGTACGGGACAGGGGAACTATGGCTACACCTTC
CAWSTGQGNYGYTF